One sample yielded the 10 T cell receptor beta chains listed below, sequenced in a study of identical twins. TCRdb called the 5' RACE reads again in MiXCR, with one record for every CDR3 protein. The table lists fewer than 550,000 distinct CDR3 sequences, roughly an eighth of them singletons, with 0.98% in the top ten. In addition, the sample was reused for a study of yellow fever vaccine responses in identical twins.

Sequenced: CD4+ T cells sorted from blood. Receptors originate from a woman aged 18-29 years in good health.

This clonotype has more than one count but fewer than ten. This rearrangement joins TRBV10-3 to TRBJ1-2; D is uncertain. The V and J ends lost 4 bases and 0 bases respectively, with 6 bases between them. Per the germline V gene, CDR1 is ENHRY and CDR2 is SYGVKD. The CDR3 is 13 amino acids. The CDR3 bases are TGTGCCATCAGTGGCAGGACTAACTATGGCTACACCTTC. Translating gives CAISGRTNYGYTF.

This clonotype has more than one count but fewer than ten. The rearrangement joins TRBV11-2 to TRBJ1-3, with 8 bases that match TRBD1. This CDR3 spans 16 amino acids. The germline V gene encodes CDR1 SGHAT and CDR2 FQNNGV. Germline trimming cut 1 base from V and 2 bases from J; bases unmatched to any gene: 4. DNA for the CDR3: TGTGCCAGCAGCTTAGGGTACAGGGGGACTGGAAACACCATATATTTT. As protein: CASSLGYRGTGNTIYF.

This clonotype was recorded at least ten times. Mismatch with germline at one junction end may stem from a read error. V gene TRBV6-2 or TRBV6-3 combines with J gene TRBJ2-3; D is unclear. Germline V gene data show CDR1 as MNHEY and CDR2 as SVGEGT. This CDR3 is built from 11 residues. The CDR3 protein is CASSLPDTQYF. DNA for the CDR3: TGCGCCAGCAGCTTGCCAGATACGCAGTATTTT.

This clonotype was observed a handful of times. CDR3 protein: CASSPKGAANEKLFF. DNA for the CDR3: TGTGCCAGCTCACCTAAGGGGGCGGCTAATGAAAAACTGTTTTTT. This chain links TRBV18 with TRBJ1-4, with 7 bases lining up with TRBD1. The germline V gene encodes CDR1 KGHSH and CDR2 LQKENI. The CDR3 runs 15 residues. The V segment lost 3 bases and the J segment 3 bases; nucleotides outside the gene matches: 4.

This clonotype showed up many times. This rearrangement joins TRBV12-3 or TRBV12-4 to TRBJ1-1; tentative D call: TRBD1 (5 bases). V shed 2 bases and J shed 0 bases, with 16 bases lying between them. The CDR3 has 17 residues. Here the CDR3 DNA reads TGTGCCAGCAGTTTACAAGGGGCGGTGGGGATGAACACTGAAGCTTTCTTT. Translated: CASSLQGAVGMNTEAFF.

This chain uses TRBV29-1 with TRBJ2-6; D remains ambiguous. The ends were cut back, 8 bases at V and 0 bases at J, with 8 bases in the middle. The CDR3 runs 13 residues. Germline CDR1 is SQVTM and CDR2 is ANQGSEA. The CDR3 is CSTSDSGANVLTF. Here the CDR3 DNA reads TGCAGCACAAGCGACTCTGGGGCCAACGTCCTGACTTTC. Supplemented by reference TRBV29-1 and TRBJ2-6, the full variable domain reads SAVISQKPSRDICQRGTSLTIQCQVDSQVTMMFWYRQQPGQSLTLIATANQGSEATYESGFVIDKFPISRPNLTFSTLTVSNMSPEDSSIYLCSTSDSGANVLTFGAGSRLTVL.

Relative to its sample, this clonotype is medium-sized. The J gene is TRBJ2-7, the V gene TRBV7-3; D gene unclear. The V gene's germline CDR1 is SGHTA and CDR2 FQGTGA. V dropped 2 bases and J dropped 3 bases, with 5 bases sitting between them. This CDR3 has 12 residues. CDR3 protein: CASSLLLYEQYF. For the CDR3, the DNA is TGTGCCAGCAGCTTATTGCTCTACGAGCAGTACTTC.

This clonotype appeared a few times. The V gene is TRBV27, the J gene TRBJ2-1; weak D call: TRBD2 (5 bases). CDR3 length: 14 amino acids. Looked up from germline, CDR1 is MNHEY and CDR2 is SMNVEV (reference sequence). V was clipped by 5 bases and J by 3 bases, with 11 bases between them. The CDR3 DNA reads TGTGCCAGCAGTCCTAGCCTATACTACAATGAGCAGTTCTTC. Translating gives CASSPSLYYNEQFF.

This clonotype was picked up a small number of times. The V gene is TRBV6-2 or TRBV6-3, the J gene TRBJ2-7; TRBD1 agrees at 8 bases. V lost 8 bases to trimming and J lost 6 bases; unmatched junction nucleotides: 3. The CDR3 extends over 11 amino acids. Per the germline V gene, CDR1 is MNHEY and CDR2 is SVGEGT. CDR3 nucleotide sequence: TGTGCCAGCGGACAGGGCATCGAGCAGTACTTC. This translates into CASGQGIEQYF.

This clonotype was observed a few times. The V gene is TRBV20-1, the J gene TRBJ2-3; TRBD2 might be the D (5 bases). This CDR3 has 12 residues. Germline-derived CDR1 and CDR2 are DFQATT and SNEGSKA (reference sequence). CDR3 loop: CRAGRGTDTQYF. CDR3 bases: TGCAGGGCGGGTAGGGGCACAGATACGCAGTATTTT.